This T cell receptor (beta chain) was sequenced during a study of beta chain features in type 1 diabetes. Study as a whole: Researchers looked at 107,917,701 sorted cells across all samples.

The authors took one heparinised blood draw, averaging roughly 120 mL, from each donor. Sorted CD4+ subsets: naive, central memory, regulatory, stem cell-like memory (CD45RO/CCR7/CD25/CD127/CD95/CD27 panel). The CDR3 extends over 16 amino acids. Trimming took 5 bases from V and 8 from J; bases not matched to a gene: 9. CDR1 is SEHNR, CDR2 FQNEAQ, per germline (reference sequence). With respect to this clone: Its antigen is not identified.

Study observations and caveats: People with Type 1 diabetes carried modestly yet significantly shorter TCRB CDR3s in all four CD4+ subsets.

Sequencing targeted expressed TCRB transcripts, as all isolated RNA had been reverse transcribed. Sequenced by immunoSEQ multiplex PCR; TCRdb stores in-frame clones only, minus some. The sample includes 970,000 or so clones, roughly 15% of them seen just once. This rearrangement joins TRBV7-9 to TRBJ2-1, with 13 bases matching TRBD2. The sequencing sample was made of naive CD4+ T cells from blood. This sequence originates from a woman between 18 and 29 years old in good health. The CDR3 is CASSMWTSGSSDEQFF. CDR3 in DNA: TGTGCCAGCAGCATGTGGACTAGCGGGAGTAGTGATGAGCAGTTCTTC.